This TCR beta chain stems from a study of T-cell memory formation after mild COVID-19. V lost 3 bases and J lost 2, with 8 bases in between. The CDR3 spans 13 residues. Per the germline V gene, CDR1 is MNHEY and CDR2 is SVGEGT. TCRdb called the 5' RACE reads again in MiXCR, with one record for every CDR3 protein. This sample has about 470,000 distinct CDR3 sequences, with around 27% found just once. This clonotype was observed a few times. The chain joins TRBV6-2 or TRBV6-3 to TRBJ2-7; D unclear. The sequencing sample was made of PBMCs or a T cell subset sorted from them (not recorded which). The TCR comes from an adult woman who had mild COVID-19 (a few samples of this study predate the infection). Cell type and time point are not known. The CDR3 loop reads CASSYGRAYEQYF. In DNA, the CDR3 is TGTGCCAGCAGTTATGGCCGAGCCTACGAGCAGTACTTC.